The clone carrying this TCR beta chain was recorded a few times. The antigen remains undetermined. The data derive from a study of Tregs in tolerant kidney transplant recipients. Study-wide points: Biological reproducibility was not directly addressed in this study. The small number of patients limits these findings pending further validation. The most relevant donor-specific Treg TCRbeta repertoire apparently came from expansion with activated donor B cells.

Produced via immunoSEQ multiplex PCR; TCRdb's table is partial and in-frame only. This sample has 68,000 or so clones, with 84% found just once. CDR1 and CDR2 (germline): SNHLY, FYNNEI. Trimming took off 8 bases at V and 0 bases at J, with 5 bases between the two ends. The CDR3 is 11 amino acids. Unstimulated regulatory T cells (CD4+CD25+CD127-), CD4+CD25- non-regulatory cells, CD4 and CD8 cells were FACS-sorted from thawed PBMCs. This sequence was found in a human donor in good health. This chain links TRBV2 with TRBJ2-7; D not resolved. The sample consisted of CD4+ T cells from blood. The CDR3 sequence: CASGTSYEQYF. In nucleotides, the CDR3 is TGTGCCAGCGGTACCTCCTACGAGCAGTACTTC. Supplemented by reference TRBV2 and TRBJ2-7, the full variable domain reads EPEVTQTPSHQVTQMGQEVILRCVPISNHLYFYWYRQILGQKVEFLVSFYNNEISEKSEIFDDQFSVERPDGSNFTLKIRSTKLEDSAMYFCASGTSYEQYFGPGTRLTVT.